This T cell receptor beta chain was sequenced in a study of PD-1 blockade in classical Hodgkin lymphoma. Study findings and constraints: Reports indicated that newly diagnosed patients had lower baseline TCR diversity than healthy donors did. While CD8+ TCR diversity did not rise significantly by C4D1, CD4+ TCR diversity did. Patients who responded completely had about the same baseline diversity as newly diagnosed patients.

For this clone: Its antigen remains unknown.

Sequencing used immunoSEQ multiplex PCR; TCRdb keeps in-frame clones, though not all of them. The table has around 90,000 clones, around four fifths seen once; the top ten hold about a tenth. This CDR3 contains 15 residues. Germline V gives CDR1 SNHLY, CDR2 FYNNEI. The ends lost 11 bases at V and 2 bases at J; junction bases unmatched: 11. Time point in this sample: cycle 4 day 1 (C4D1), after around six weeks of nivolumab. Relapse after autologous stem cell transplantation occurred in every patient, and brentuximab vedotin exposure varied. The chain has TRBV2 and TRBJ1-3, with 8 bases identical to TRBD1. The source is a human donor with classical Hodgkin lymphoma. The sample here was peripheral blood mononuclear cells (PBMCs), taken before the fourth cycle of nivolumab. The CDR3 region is CAETQGAKAGNTIYF. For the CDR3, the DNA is TGTGCCGAAACCCAGGGGGCGAAGGCTGGAAACACCATATATTTT.